This TCR beta chain was documented in a study of vaccination and CD4 T cells after COVID-19 (dated by TCRdb to the early 2020s). About the full investigation: In the convalescent cohort there were six males and four females, among whom were two Hispanic individuals, seven Caucasians, two Asians and one multiracial person. Each participant got two doses of either the Pfizer-BioNTech BNT162b2 vaccine (n=8) or the Moderna mRNA-1273 vaccine (n=2). Post-COVID blood samples were collected from convalescent patients a median of around 96 days after diagnosis, with a range of roughly 35 to 161 days. Post-vaccine blood samples were obtained a median of around 74 days after the second vaccine dose, with a range of roughly 13 to 250 days. Overlapping spike peptide pools from SARS-CoV-2 and from the common cold coronaviruses HCoV-NL63, HCoV-OC43 and HCoV-229E were used as culture stimuli. In control cultures, a CEFX viral epitope pool was used as positive control, an HIV-1 Nef peptide pool was used as negative control, or no peptide was added. In about 11 COVID-19 convalescent patients and a handful of infection-naive healthy vaccine recipients, the spike-specific CD4+ TCR repertoire before mRNA vaccination was compared with the repertoire after mRNA vaccination. At the TCR clonotype level, an earlier paper using these donors assessed memory CD4+ T cell crossreactivity between SARS-CoV-2 and common cold coronavirus spike proteins. The investigation overall reported the following: The study included relatively few convalescent patients and did not analyze early timepoints after natural infection. Of the vaccine-specific clones found in convalescent patients, nearly all (304 of 307) were mono-reactive for SARS-CoV-2 spike instead of being cross-reactive with common cold coronaviruses. Among the post-vaccine SARS-CoV-2-reactive clones in convalescent patients, a median 86.3% showed up only after vaccination, which suggests vaccine-specific priming. An increase in the median number of SARS-CoV-2-reactive clonotypes from 21 after infection to roughly 38 after vaccination was observed, but the change was not found to be significant.

The library relied on PCR. TCR sequencing of DNA from cultured CD4+ T cells used the Oncomine TCR Beta short-read assay at the Johns Hopkins FTIC core. The QIAamp micro DNA kit was used to extract genomic DNA from the cultured CD4+ T cells. Oncomine TCR Beta libraries made from cultured CD4+ T cells were pooled using unique dual indexes and sequenced on an Illumina iSeq 100. As for the original processing: Non-productive sequences were removed, and CDR3s not starting with C, not ending with F or W, or shorter than 7 amino acids were discarded. Antigen-specific clonotypes were identified with the MANAFEST web application by comparing peptide-stimulated wells with reference and other culture wells. Positive clones required FDR below 0.05, an odds ratio above 5, and productive frequency above 0.1% in at least two of three replicate wells. Cross-reactive clonotypes were defined as significantly expanded in both SARS-CoV-2 spike wells and at least one common cold coronavirus spike condition. Similarity between CDR3 sequences was evaluated in R version 3.6.1 using Levenshtein distances (stringdist) and unrooted phylogenetic trees (ape). TCRdb cleaned the public reads at Q25 with fastp, built clones with MiXCR and kept in-frame beta chains. Entries that share a CDR3 protein sequence are merged under the most common genes and DNA. V and J calls and clone size were set by TCRdb, not the authors. The sample profile shows 8,000 or so distinct CDR3 sequences; roughly 40% of them were found once. The ten largest clones represent roughly a fifth of the sample.

The V end gives up 8 bases and the J end 7 bases, leaving 4 bases in the junction not matched to a gene. From the cysteine up to the phenylalanine, the CDR3 has a length of 12 residues. Of the read, only the CDR3 DNA is kept; its 36 bases are in frame from base 1. Per the germline V gene, SGHTA is the CDR1 and FQGNSA is the CDR2. This clonotype has only a few counts. The target of this receptor is not known. Base qualities are missing; no much larger clone stands one base away. In the paper's terms, the treatment or condition label means: roughly 11-day PBMC culture with coronavirus spike peptide pools or control peptides (ViraFEST assay). CD4+ T cells from unexposed donors were collected before the COVID-19 pandemic (2011-2018). To expand antigen-specific T cells with peptide pools and then pick out the expanded clonotypes through TCR sequencing, the study relied on the ViraFEST assay. Each well held two million PBMCs cultured with 9 to 10 ug/ml peptide pools in IMDM containing around 5% human AB serum and 7.5 to 10 IU/ml IL-2. Half of the culture medium was replaced with fresh IL-2-containing medium on days 3 and 7. CD4+ T cells were isolated after around ten days of culture through negative selection using the EasySep CD4+ T cell isolation kit. As far as cell numbers permitted, CD4+ T cells from unexposed donors were tested for reactivity against SARS-CoV-2 S and N as well as four spike pools from common cold coronaviruses. PBMCs were separated from whole blood using Ficoll-Paque Plus gradient centrifugation and then either used fresh or cryopreserved at -140C. In general, triplicate wells were set up for every culture condition. Leukapheresis product for the unexposed donors was purchased commercially.

This clonotype was sampled from a human donor in good health. The chain is made from TRBV7-2 and TRBJ2-7; 11 central bases correspond to TRBD2. The sequenced sample was CD4+ T cells from blood, cultured in vitro. The sequence in DNA is TGTGCCAGCGAATCTAGCGGGAGGGAGCAGTACTTC. This codes for CASESSGREQYF.